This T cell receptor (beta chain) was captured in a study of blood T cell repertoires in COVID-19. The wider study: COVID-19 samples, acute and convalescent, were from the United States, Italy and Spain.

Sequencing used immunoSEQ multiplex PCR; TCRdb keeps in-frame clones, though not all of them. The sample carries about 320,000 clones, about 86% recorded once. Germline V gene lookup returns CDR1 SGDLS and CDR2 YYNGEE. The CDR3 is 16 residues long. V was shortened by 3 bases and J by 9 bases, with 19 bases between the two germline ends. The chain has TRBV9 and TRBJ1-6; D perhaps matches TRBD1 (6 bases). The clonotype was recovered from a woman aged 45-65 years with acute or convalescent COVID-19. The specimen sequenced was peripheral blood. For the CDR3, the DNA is TGTGCCAGCAGCGCGCGACGCTCAGGGGCAGGTTCACCCCTCCACTTT. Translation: CASSARRSGAGSPLHF.